This TCR beta chain was recorded in a study of cytomegalovirus exposure and HLA in healthy donors. Use of 60 Vbeta and 13 Jbeta primers characterized the PCR. TCRdb's table, derived via immunoSEQ multiplex PCR, lists solely in-frame clones and lacks some. The table has under 150,000 clones, around 79% seen once. Per the germline V gene, CDR1 is SSHAT and CDR2 is FNYEAQ (reference sequence). V shed 1 base and J shed 1 base, with 4 bases lying between them. This CDR3 region has 13 residues. Sequencing input: PBMCs. The genes are TRBV7-7 and TRBJ1-1; D remains unclear. The sequence derives from a man aged 35 to 55 in good health and CMV-seropositive. CDR3 DNA: TGTGCCAGCAGCTTAGACACGAACACTGAAGCTTTCTTT. It codes for CASSLDTNTEAFF.